This T cell receptor beta chain stems from a study of T cells in Graves' hyperthyroidism and ophthalmopathy. The study's findings and limits: Blood also held most thyroid clonotypes expanded beyond 0.001.

CDR1 is DFQATT, CDR2 SNEGSKA, per germline (reference sequence). Trimming removed 5 bases at V and 1 base at J, with 14 bases between. The CDR3 is 15 residues long. This clonotype has a count of ten or more. Its antigen is undetermined. Isolation of PBMCs was performed on 8 to 10 ml fresh peripheral blood. Amplified TCR beta CDR3 regions derived from RNA transcripts. When the TCR CDR3 underwent first-round RT-PCR, the HTBI primer set was used. In TCRdb, the multiplex PCR reads were re-called with MiXCR into one record per CDR3 protein. The sample has 200,000 to 300,000 distinct CDR3 sequences, 16% seen once.

Sequencing used blood. The sequence was collected from a woman aged 18-29 years with Graves' ophthalmopathy. The chain joins TRBV20-1 to TRBJ2-2; a possible D gene is TRBD2 (7 bases). The CDR3, as DNA: TGCAGTGCTTCGGGGGGCAGAGGGAACACCGGGGAGCTGTTTTTT. The encoded protein is CSASGGRGNTGELFF.